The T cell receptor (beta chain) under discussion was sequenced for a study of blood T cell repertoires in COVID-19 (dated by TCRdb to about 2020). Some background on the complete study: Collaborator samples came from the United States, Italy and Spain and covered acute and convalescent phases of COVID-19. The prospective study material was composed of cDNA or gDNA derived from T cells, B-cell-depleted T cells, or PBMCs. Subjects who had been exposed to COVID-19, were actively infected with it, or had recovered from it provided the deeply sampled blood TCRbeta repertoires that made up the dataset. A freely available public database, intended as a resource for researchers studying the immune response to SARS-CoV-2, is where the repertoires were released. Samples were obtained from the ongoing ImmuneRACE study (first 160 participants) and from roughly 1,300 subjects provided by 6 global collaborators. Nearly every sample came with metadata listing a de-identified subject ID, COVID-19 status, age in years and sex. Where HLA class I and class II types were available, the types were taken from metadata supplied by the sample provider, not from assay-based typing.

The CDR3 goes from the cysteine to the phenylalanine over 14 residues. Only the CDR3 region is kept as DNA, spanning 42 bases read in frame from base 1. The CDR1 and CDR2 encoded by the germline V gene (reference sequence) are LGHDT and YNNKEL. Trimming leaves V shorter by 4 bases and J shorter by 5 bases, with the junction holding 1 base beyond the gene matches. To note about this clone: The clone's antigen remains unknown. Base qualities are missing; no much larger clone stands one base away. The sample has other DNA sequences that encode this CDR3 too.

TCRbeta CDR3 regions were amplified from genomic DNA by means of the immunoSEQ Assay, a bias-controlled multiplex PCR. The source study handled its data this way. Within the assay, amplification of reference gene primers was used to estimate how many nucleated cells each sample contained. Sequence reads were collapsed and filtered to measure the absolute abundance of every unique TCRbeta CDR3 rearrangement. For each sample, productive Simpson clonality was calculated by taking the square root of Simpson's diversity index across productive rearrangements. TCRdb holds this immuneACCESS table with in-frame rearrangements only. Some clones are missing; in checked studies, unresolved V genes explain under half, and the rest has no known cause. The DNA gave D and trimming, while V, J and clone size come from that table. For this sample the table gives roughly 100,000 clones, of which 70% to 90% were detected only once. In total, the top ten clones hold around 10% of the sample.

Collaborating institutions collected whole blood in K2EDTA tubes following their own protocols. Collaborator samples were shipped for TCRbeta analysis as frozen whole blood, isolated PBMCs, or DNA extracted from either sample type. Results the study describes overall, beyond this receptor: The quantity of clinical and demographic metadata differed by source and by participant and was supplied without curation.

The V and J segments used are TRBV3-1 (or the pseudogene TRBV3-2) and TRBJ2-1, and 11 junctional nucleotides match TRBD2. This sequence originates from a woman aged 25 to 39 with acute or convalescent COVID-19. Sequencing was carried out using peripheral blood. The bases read TGTGCCAGCAGCCTTAGCGGGGGGGACAATGAGCAGTTCTTC. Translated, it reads CASSLSGGDNEQFF.